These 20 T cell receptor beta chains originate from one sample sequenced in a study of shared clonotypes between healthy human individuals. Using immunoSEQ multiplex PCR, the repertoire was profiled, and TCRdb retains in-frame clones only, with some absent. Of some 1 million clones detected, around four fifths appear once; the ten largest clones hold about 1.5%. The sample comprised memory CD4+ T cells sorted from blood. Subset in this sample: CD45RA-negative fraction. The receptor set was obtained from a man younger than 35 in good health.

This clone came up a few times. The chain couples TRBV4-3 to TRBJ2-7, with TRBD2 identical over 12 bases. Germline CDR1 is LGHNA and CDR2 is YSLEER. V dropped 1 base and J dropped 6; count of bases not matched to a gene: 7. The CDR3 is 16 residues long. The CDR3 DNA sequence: TGCGCCAGCAGCCAAGGTACTAGCGGGAGGCCATTCGAGCAGTACTTC. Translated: CASSQGTSGRPFEQYF.

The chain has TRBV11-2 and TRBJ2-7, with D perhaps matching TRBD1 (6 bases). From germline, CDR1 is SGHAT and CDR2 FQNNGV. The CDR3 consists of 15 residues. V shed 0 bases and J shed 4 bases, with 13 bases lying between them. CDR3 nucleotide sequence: TGTGCCAGCAGCTTAGACCTGGGGGCCCGGTACGAGCAGTACTTC. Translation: CASSLDLGARYEQYF.

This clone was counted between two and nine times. CDR3 region: CASSEARAEYSNQPQHF. The CDR3 nucleotides are TGTGCCAGCAGTGAAGCCAGGGCAGAGTACAGCAATCAGCCCCAGCATTTT. The gene calls are TRBV6-1 and TRBJ1-5; D is perhaps TRBD1 (5 bases). The CDR3 length is 17 residues. With 0 bases removed from V and 1 base from J, the gap between germline ends came to 13 bases. CDR1 is MNHNS, CDR2 SASEGT, per germline.

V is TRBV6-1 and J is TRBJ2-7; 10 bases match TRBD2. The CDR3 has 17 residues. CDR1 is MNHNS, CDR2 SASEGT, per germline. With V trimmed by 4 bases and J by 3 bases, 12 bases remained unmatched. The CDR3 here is CASSVLSGGFAIYEQYF. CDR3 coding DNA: TGTGCCAGCAGTGTTCTTAGCGGGGGGTTTGCAATCTACGAGCAGTACTTC.

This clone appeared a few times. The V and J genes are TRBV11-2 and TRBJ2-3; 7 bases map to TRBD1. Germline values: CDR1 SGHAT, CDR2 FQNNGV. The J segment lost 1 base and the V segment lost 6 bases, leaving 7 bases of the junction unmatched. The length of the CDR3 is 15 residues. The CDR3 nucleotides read TGTGCCAGCAGTGACAGGGTCTTAGGCACAGATACGCAGTATTTT. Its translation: CASSDRVLGTDTQYF.

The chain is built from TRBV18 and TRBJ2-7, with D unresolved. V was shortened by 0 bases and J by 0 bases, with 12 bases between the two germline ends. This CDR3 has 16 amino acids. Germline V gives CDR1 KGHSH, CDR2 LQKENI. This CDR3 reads CASSPPKNLGSYEQYF. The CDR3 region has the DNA TGTGCCAGCTCACCACCGAAGAATCTCGGCTCCTACGAGCAGTACTTC.

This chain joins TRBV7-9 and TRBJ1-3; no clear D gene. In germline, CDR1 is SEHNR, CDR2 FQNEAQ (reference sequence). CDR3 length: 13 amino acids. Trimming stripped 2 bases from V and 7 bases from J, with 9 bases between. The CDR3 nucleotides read TGTGCCAGCAGCTTAACGGGGAGCAACACCATATATTTT. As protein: CASSLTGSNTIYF.

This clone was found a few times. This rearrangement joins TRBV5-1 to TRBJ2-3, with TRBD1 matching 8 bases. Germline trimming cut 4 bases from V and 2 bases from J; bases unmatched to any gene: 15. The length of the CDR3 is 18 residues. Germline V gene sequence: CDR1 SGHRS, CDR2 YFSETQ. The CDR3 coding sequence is TGCGCCAGCAGCCTGAGACCATCGGGGACAGGCCCCACAGATACGCAGTATTTT. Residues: CASSLRPSGTGPTDTQYF.

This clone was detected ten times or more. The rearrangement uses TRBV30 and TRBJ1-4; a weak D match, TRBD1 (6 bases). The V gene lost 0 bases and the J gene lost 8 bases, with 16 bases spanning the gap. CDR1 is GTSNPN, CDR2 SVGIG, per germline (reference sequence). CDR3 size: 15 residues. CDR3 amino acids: CAWSVSAGAWEKLFF. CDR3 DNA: TGTGCCTGGAGTGTTAGCGCAGGGGCATGGGAAAAACTGTTTTTT.

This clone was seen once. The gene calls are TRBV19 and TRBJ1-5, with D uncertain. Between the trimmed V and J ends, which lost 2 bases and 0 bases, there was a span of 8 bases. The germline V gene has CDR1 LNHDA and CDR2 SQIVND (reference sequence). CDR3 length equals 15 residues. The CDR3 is CASSIMALSNQPQHF. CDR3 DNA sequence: TGTGCCAGTAGTATAATGGCACTTAGCAATCAGCCCCAGCATTTT. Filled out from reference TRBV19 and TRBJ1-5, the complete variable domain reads DGGITQSPKYLFRKEGQNVTLSCEQNLNHDAMYWYRQDPGQGLRLIYYSQIVNDFQKGDIAEGYSVSREKKESFPLTVTSAQKNPTAFYLCASSIMALSNQPQHFGDGTRLSIL.

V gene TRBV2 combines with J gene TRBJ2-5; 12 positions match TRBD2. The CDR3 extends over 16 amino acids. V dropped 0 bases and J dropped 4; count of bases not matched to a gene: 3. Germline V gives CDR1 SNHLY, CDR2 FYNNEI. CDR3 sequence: CASSEAKLAGGETQYF. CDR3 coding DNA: TGTGCCAGCAGTGAAGCAAAACTAGCGGGAGGAGAGACCCAGTACTTC.

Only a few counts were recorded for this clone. CDR3 amino acids: CASSSVYEQYF. The CDR3 DNA is TGTGCCAGCAGTTCCGTCTACGAGCAGTACTTC. The J gene is TRBJ2-7, the V gene TRBV7-2, with D unclear. The ends were cut back, 6 bases at V and 3 bases at J, with 6 bases in the middle. The CDR3 is 11 residues long. The germline V gene has CDR1 SGHTA and CDR2 FQGNSA.

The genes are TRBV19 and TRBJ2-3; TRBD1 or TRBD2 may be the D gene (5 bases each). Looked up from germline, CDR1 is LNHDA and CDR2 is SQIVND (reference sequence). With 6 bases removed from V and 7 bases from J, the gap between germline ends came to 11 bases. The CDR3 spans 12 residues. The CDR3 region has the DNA TGTGCCAGTAGCAGGGACCCCTATACGCAGTATTTT. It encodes CASSRDPYTQYF.

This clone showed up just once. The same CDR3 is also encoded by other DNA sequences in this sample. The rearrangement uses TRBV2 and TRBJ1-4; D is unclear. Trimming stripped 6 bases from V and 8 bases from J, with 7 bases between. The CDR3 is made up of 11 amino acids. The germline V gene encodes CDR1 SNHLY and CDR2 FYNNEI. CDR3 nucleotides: TGTGCCAGCAGGACCGCAGAAAAACTGTTTTTT. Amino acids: CASRTAEKLFF.

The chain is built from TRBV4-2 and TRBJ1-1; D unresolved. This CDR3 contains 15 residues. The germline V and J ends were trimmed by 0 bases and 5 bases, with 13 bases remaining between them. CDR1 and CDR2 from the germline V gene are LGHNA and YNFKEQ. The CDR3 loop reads CASSQDRLGRTEAFF. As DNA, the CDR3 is TGTGCCAGCAGCCAAGATCGCCTTGGAAGGACTGAAGCTTTCTTT.

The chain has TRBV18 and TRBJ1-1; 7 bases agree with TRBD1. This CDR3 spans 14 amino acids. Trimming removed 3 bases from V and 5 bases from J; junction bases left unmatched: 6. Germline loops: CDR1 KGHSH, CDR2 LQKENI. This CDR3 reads CASSPRQGETEAFF. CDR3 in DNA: TGTGCCAGCTCACCCAGACAGGGAGAGACTGAAGCTTTCTTT.

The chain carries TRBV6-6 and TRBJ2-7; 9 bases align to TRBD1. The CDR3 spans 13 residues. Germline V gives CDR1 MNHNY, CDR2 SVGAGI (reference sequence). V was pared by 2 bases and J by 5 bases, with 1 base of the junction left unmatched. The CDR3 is CASSYDRGDEQYF. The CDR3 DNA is TGTGCCAGCAGTTACGACAGGGGGGACGAGCAGTACTTC.

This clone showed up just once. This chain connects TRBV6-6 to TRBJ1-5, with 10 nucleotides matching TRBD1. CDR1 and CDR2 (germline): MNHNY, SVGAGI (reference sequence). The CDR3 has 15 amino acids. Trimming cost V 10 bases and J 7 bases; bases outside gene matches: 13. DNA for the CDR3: TGTGCCACTAAAACCGGGACAGGGGTTAAGCAGCCCCAGCATTTT. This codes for CATKTGTGVKQPQHF.

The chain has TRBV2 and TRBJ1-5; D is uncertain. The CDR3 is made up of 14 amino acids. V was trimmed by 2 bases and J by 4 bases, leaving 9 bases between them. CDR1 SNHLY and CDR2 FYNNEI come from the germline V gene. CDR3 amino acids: CASSEWATNQPQHF. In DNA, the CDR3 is TGTGCCAGCAGTGAATGGGCCACAAATCAGCCCCAGCATTTT.

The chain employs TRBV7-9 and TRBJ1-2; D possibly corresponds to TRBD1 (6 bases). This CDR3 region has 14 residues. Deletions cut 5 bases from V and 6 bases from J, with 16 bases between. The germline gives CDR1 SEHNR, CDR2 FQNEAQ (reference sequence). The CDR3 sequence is CASSAAHRDHGYTF. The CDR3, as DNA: TGTGCCAGCAGCGCCGCCCACAGGGACCATGGCTACACCTTC.